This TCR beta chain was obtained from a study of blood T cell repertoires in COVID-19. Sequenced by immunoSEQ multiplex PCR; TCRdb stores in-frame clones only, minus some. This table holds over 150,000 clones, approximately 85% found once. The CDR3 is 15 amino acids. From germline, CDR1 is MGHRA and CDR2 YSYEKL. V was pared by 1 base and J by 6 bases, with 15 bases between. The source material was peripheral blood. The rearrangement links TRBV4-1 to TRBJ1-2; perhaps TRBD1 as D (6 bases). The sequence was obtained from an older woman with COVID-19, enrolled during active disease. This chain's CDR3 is CASSQAITGHDGYTF. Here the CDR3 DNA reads TGCGCCAGCAGCCAAGCCATCACAGGGCATGATGGCTACACCTTC.